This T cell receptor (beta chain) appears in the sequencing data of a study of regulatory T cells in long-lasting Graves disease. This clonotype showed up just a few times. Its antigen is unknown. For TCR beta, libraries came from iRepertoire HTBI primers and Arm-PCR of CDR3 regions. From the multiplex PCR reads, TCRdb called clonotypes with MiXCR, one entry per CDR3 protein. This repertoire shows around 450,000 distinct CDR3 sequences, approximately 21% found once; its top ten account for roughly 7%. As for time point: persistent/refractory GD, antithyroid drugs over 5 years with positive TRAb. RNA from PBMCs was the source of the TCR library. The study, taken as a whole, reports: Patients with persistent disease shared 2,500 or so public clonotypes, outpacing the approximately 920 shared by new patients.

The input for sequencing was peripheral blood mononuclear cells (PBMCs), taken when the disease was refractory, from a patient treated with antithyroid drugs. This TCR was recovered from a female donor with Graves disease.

In nucleotides, the CDR3 is TGCAGTGCTAGTCCAGCTGGGACAGACGTCAAGGACGAGCAGTACTTC. Its translation: CSASPAGTDVKDEQYF. The chain joins TRBV20-1 to TRBJ2-7; 7 bases map to TRBD1. Germline CDR1 DFQATT, CDR2 SNEGSKA (reference sequence). The CDR3 sequence is 16 residues long. The trim removed 3 bases at V and 5 bases at J, leaving 16 bases unmatched.